This T cell receptor (beta chain) derives from a study of T cells in Graves' hyperthyroidism and ophthalmopathy. Study observations and caveats: Ophthalmopathy was identified by the model a median about 6.8 months ahead of onset.

In its sample, this clonotype was seen many times. Antigen: not known. Germline values: CDR1 SGHTA, CDR2 FQGNSA. The CDR3 has 15 residues. The V and J ends lost 7 bases and 3 bases, in that order; junction bases with no gene match: 11. Regions amplified from RNA transcripts were the TCR beta CDR3 regions. The HTBI primer set was used in a first-round RT-PCR of the TCR CDR3. TCRdb re-called the multiplex PCR reads through MiXCR, storing one row per CDR3 protein. The sample has a few hundred thousand distinct CDR3 sequences, about a fifth seen once. Uncontrolled infections, other autoimmune diseases, pregnancy or lactation led to exclusion of patients. Clinical symptoms, serum thyroxine and TRAb, thyroid ultrasound and orbital computed tomography together formed the diagnostic basis.

This chain links TRBV7-2 with TRBJ1-2; 7 bases are a match to TRBD1. The specimen sequenced was blood. The clonotype comes from a man aged 18-30 years with Graves' hyperthyroidism. The CDR3 loop reads CASTPPLTGHYGYTF. CDR3 DNA sequence: TGTGCCAGCACACCCCCCTTGACAGGGCACTATGGCTACACCTTC.